These 30 T cell receptor beta chains were sequenced from one sample in a study of blood T cell repertoires in COVID-19. Clones were sequenced by immunoSEQ multiplex PCR, and TCRdb holds only the in-frame ones, with some missing. The data contain about 210,000 clones, 80% of them seen just once; the ten biggest clones take up under 8%. The specimen was peripheral blood. Receptors were obtained from a man in his 60s with acute or convalescent COVID-19.

The chain combines TRBV4-2 with TRBJ2-3; the D gene is possibly TRBD2 (6 bases). CDR1 and CDR2 from the germline V gene are LGHNA and YNFKEQ. The CDR3 is 18 residues long. V lost 1 base, J lost 1 base, and 18 bases lay in between. The CDR3 loop is CASSQGRLALKGTDTQYF. The CDR3 DNA reads as TGTGCCAGCAGCCAAGGTCGGCTAGCGCTAAAAGGCACAGATACGCAGTATTTT.

This clone has just one count. DNA of the CDR3: TGTGCCAGCAGCGAAGGACAGGGGTATTCACCCCTCCACTTT. As protein: CASSEGQGYSPLHF. V usage is TRBV6-6 and J usage is TRBJ1-6; TRBD1 matches at 9 bases. The CDR3 has 14 amino acids. V dropped 6 bases and J dropped 8; count of bases not matched to a gene: 5. Germline V gene data show CDR1 as MNHNY and CDR2 as SVGAGI (reference sequence).

The gene calls are TRBV6-1 and TRBJ1-5; D is unclear. This CDR3 has 14 residues. CDR1 is MNHNS, CDR2 SASEGT, per germline. Trimming took off 5 bases at V and 3 bases at J, with 11 bases between the two ends. The CDR3 is CASSLTASNQPQHF. Written as DNA, the CDR3 is TGTGCCAGCAGTTTGACTGCTTCCAATCAGCCCCAGCATTTT.

This sequence joins TRBV3-1 (or the pseudogene TRBV3-2) and TRBJ2-7, with 9 nucleotides matching TRBD1. CDR1 and CDR2 (germline): LGHDT, YNNKEL (reference sequence). The CDR3 consists of 14 residues. Trimming at V came to 6 bases and at J to 3 bases, leaving 6 bases not matched to a gene. CDR3: CASRKTGGDYEQYF. The CDR3 coding sequence is TGTGCCAGCAGGAAGACAGGGGGAGACTACGAGCAGTACTTC.

This clone occurred a few times. This chain's CDR3 is CAIRQGAGYGYTF. The DNA of the CDR3 is TGTGCCATCAGGCAGGGGGCTGGCTATGGCTACACCTTC. This chain joins TRBV10-3 and TRBJ1-2, with TRBD1 matching 8 bases. Looked up from germline, CDR1 is ENHRY and CDR2 is SYGVKD. This CDR3 has 13 amino acids. Trimming cost V 6 bases and J 4 bases; bases outside gene matches: 4.

This rearrangement joins TRBV4-1 to TRBJ2-7, with TRBD2 identical over 7 bases. V gave up 0 bases and J gave up 4 bases; unmatched junction bases: 12. CDR1 MGHRA and CDR2 YSYEKL come from the germline V gene. The CDR3 has 17 residues. The CDR3 DNA reads TGCGCCAGCAGCCAAGAAGGGAGGGCGGATAGTCCTTACGAGCAGTACTTC. Amino acids: CASSQEGRADSPYEQYF.

This clone was observed once. The chain carries TRBV20-1 and TRBJ2-7; 8 nucleotides line up with TRBD1. The germline CDR1 and CDR2 sequences are DFQATT and SNEGSKA (reference sequence). Trimming cost V 3 bases and J 2 bases; bases outside gene matches: 15. The CDR3 has 17 residues. CDR3 residues: CSASGPLRDRLTYEQYF. CDR3 DNA sequence: TGCAGTGCTAGTGGGCCCCTCCGGGACAGGCTAACCTACGAGCAGTACTTC.

The chain employs TRBV9 and TRBJ2-3; D might be TRBD2 (6 bases). The CDR3 runs 16 residues. Looked up from germline, CDR1 is SGDLS and CDR2 is YYNGEE. V gave up 2 bases and J gave up 4 bases, with 17 bases separating them. The CDR3 DNA is TGTGCCAGCAGCGTGTCTGGGGGGAGGACGGCAGATACGCAGTATTTT. Protein: CASSVSGGRTADTQYF. The full variable domain, in which reference TRBV9 and TRBJ2-3 provide the parts outside the CDR3, is DSGVTQTPKHLITATGQRVTLRCSPRSGDLSVYWYQQSLDQGLQFLIQYYNGEERAKGNILERFSAQQFPDLHSELNLSSLELGDSALYFCASSVSGGRTADTQYFGPGTRLTVL.

CDR3 bases: TGCGCCAGCAGTGCCTCTAGCGATGAGCAGTTCTTC. The encoded protein is CASSASSDEQFF. The V call is TRBV10-2, the J call TRBJ2-1, with a weak D call TRBD2 (6 bases). CDR3 size: 12 residues. V was shortened by 4 bases and J by 8 bases, with 9 bases between the two germline ends. Germline V gene data show CDR1 as WSHSY and CDR2 as SAAADI.

The chain couples TRBV6-1 to TRBJ2-1, with D perhaps matching TRBD1 (5 bases). Germline CDR1 reads MNHNS; CDR2 reads SASEGT. V was trimmed by 1 base and J by 6 bases, leaving 13 bases between them. This CDR3 is built from 15 residues. The CDR3 protein is CASSEGVFDSNEQFF. Here the CDR3 DNA reads TGTGCCAGCAGTGAAGGAGTTTTCGACAGCAATGAGCAGTTCTTC.

The V gene is TRBV10-3, the J gene TRBJ2-3, with a possible D match to TRBD1 (6 bases). From germline, CDR1 is ENHRY and CDR2 SYGVKD. The CDR3 spans 13 residues. Trimming left V 5 bases short and J 3 bases short, with 9 bases between. The CDR3 DNA reads as TGTGCCATCAGTACGCAGGGGACAGATACGCAGTATTTT. Protein: CAISTQGTDTQYF.

The gene calls are TRBV7-3 and TRBJ2-1; D perhaps matches TRBD1 (6 bases). CDR3 size: 15 residues. V gave up 2 bases and J gave up 5 bases, with 13 bases separating them. The V gene's germline CDR1 is SGHTA and CDR2 FQGTGA. CDR3 sequence: CASSLSVRTDNEQFF. The CDR3 bases are TGTGCCAGCAGCTTATCTGTCAGGACAGACAATGAGCAGTTCTTC.

For the CDR3, the DNA is TGTGCCAGCAGCTCCACCTACGAGCAGTACTTC. It translates to CASSSTYEQYF. The chain joins TRBV7-2 to TRBJ2-7; unclear D gene. The CDR3 loop spans 11 amino acids. Germline-derived CDR1 and CDR2 are SGHTA and FQGNSA. With 4 bases removed from V and 2 bases from J, the gap between germline ends came to 3 bases.

This chain links TRBV9 with TRBJ2-3; weak D call: TRBD2 (6 bases). The CDR3 contains 16 residues. The germline gives CDR1 SGDLS, CDR2 YYNGEE. The germline V and J ends were trimmed by 3 bases and 4 bases, with 18 bases remaining between them. This chain's CDR3 is CASSGSGGRGADTQYF. The DNA for the CDR3 is TGTGCCAGCAGCGGGTCTGGGGGGAGAGGTGCAGATACGCAGTATTTT.

The chain employs TRBV19 and TRBJ2-3, with D possibly matching TRBD2 (5 bases). Germline V gene sequence: CDR1 LNHDA, CDR2 SQIVND (reference sequence). Trimming stripped 1 base from V and 3 bases from J, with 11 bases between. This CDR3 spans 15 amino acids. In DNA form, the CDR3 reads TGTGCCAGTAGTATAGGGGCACTAGTTACAGATACGCAGTATTTT. This codes for CASSIGALVTDTQYF.

The chain combines TRBV10-3 with TRBJ2-7, with 8 bases fitting TRBD2. With 10 bases clipped from V and 3 bases from J, the junction kept 8 bases outside the gene matches. This CDR3 is 13 amino acids long. Germline CDR1 reads ENHRY; CDR2 reads SYGVKD. As DNA, the CDR3 is TGTGCCAGTTCGGGAGGGCCAGACTACGAGCAGTACTTC. The encoded protein is CASSGGPDYEQYF.

V is TRBV7-9 and J is TRBJ1-1; no clear D. The CDR3 contains 14 residues. The germline CDR1 and CDR2 sequences are SEHNR and FQNEAQ (reference sequence). Trimming removed 4 bases at V and 7 bases at J, with 16 bases between. The CDR3 spells CASSSIRGEVEAFF. In nucleotides, the CDR3 is TGTGCCAGCAGCTCAATCCGGGGAGAAGTTGAAGCTTTCTTT. Full variable domain (missing parts from reference TRBV7-9 and TRBJ1-1): DTGVSQNPRHKITKRGQNVTFRCDPISEHNRLYWYRQTLGQGPEFLTYFQNEAQLEKSRLLSDRFSAERPKGSFSTLEIQRTEQGDSAMYLCASSSIRGEVEAFFGQGTRLTVV.

This clone has a handful of counts. The chain couples TRBV6-5 to TRBJ1-1; maybe TRBD1 (6 bases). The germline CDR1 and CDR2 sequences are MNHEY and SVGAGI. V was cut by 7 bases and J by 4 bases, with 16 bases left in between. This CDR3 has 14 amino acids. The CDR3 bases are TGTGCCAGCAACTACAGGGTGGTGGGCACTGAAGCTTTCTTT. It codes for CASNYRVVGTEAFF.

The chain employs TRBV15 and TRBJ1-1; a possible D gene is TRBD1 (6 bases). Trimming left V 4 bases short and J 5 bases short, with 17 bases between. Germline V lookup: CDR1 LNHNV, CDR2 YYDKDF (reference sequence). The CDR3 sequence is 15 residues long. CDR3: CATSKGGQAQTEAFF. The DNA of the CDR3 is TGTGCCACCAGCAAGGGGGGGCAGGCGCAAACTGAAGCTTTCTTT.

The chain recombines TRBV5-1 with TRBJ1-3, with 7 bases fitting TRBD1. CDR1 and CDR2 from the germline V gene are SGHRS and YFSETQ. CDR3 length: 16 residues. The trim removed 4 bases at V and 4 bases at J, leaving 11 bases unmatched. The CDR3 nucleotides read TGCGCCAGCAGCCCGATTGAGAACAGGGGAGGAAACACCATATATTTT. This sequence encodes CASSPIENRGGNTIYF. Together with reference TRBV5-1 and TRBJ1-3, the CDR3 gives the full variable domain: KAGVTQTPRYLIKTRGQQVTLSCSPISGHRSVSWYQQTPGQGLQFLFEYFSETQRNKGNFPGRFSGRQFSNSRSEMNVSTLELGDSALYLCASSPIENRGGNTIYFGEGSWLTVV.

This clone was recorded once. The chain links TRBV15 to TRBJ1-5; perhaps TRBD1 as D (5 bases). Trimming stripped 0 bases from V and 7 bases from J, with 19 bases between. CDR3 length: 17 amino acids. Germline lookup yields CDR1 LNHNV and CDR2 YYDKDF (reference sequence). CDR3 bases: TGTGCCACCAGCAGAGAGGCGAGGGACCTGGGAGGACAGCCCCAGCATTTT. Translated, it gives CATSREARDLGGQPQHF. Combining the CDR3 with reference TRBV15 and TRBJ1-5 gives the whole variable domain DAMVIQNPRYQVTQFGKPVTLSCSQTLNHNVMYWYQQKSSQAPKLLFHYYDKDFNNEADTPDNFQSRRPNTSFCFLDIRSPGLGDTAMYLCATSREARDLGGQPQHFGDGTRLSIL.

This clone was recorded many times. The rearrangement links TRBV2 to TRBJ1-1; 10 bases fit TRBD1. Trimming cost V 10 bases and J 1 base; bases outside gene matches: 3. Germline-derived CDR1 and CDR2 are SNHLY and FYNNEI. The CDR3 is 13 amino acids. CDR3 in amino acids: CATGTGANTEAFF. The DNA of the CDR3 is TGTGCCACCGGGACAGGGGCGAACACTGAAGCTTTCTTT.

The chain combines TRBV11-2 with TRBJ2-7, with D possibly TRBD1 on 6 matching bases. The V gene lost 5 bases and the J gene lost 3 bases, with 14 bases spanning the gap. The CDR3 is 14 residues long. Germline loops: CDR1 SGHAT, CDR2 FQNNGV. The CDR3 DNA follows: TGTGCCAGCAGCCCAGGGACACCGCGCTACGAGCAGTACTTC. This codes for CASSPGTPRYEQYF.

The gene calls are TRBV18 and TRBJ2-1, with TRBD2 matching 12 bases. The CDR3 totals 14 residues. V was clipped by 6 bases and J by 7 bases; unmatched bases: 4. Germline loops: CDR1 KGHSH, CDR2 LQKENI. The CDR3: CASSRLAGANEQFF. The CDR3 bases are TGTGCCAGCTCGCGACTAGCGGGAGCTAATGAGCAGTTCTTC.

V and J are TRBV2 and TRBJ1-4; TRBD1 agrees at 7 bases. The germline gives CDR1 SNHLY, CDR2 FYNNEI. J was trimmed by 8 bases and V by 7 bases; bases with no gene match: 10. This CDR3 contains 14 residues. CDR3 loop: CASNLDRLSEKLFF. The CDR3 DNA reads as TGTGCCAGCAATTTGGACAGGTTGAGCGAAAAACTGTTTTTT.

The CDR3 here is CASSSAGTFGRNEKLFF. The CDR3 coding sequence is TGCGCCAGCAGCTCAGCCGGGACATTCGGGCGTAATGAAAAACTGTTTTTT. The chain combines TRBV5-1 with TRBJ1-4; a weak D match, TRBD1 (6 bases). V lost 3 bases to trimming and J lost 4 bases, with 19 bases between them. The CDR3 totals 17 residues. Germline assignment: CDR1 SGHRS and CDR2 YFSETQ.

Remarks on this clone: Other nucleotide sequences in the sample specify the same CDR3. The chain links TRBV18 to TRBJ1-6; D is unresolved. V dropped 2 bases and J dropped 5 bases, with 7 bases sitting between them. The germline gives CDR1 KGHSH, CDR2 LQKENI. The CDR3 contains 14 residues. DNA of the CDR3: TGTGCCAGCTCACCAGGAACAGATAATTCACCCCTCCACTTT. Its translation: CASSPGTDNSPLHF.

J is TRBJ2-3 and V is TRBV27; 9 bases agree with TRBD2. Germline V gene data show CDR1 as MNHEY and CDR2 as SMNVEV (reference sequence). CDR3 length: 18 residues. Trimming cost V 5 bases and J 0 bases; bases outside gene matches: 12. The CDR3 DNA sequence: TGTGCCAGCAGTCCCCTGACTAGCGGATCTAGTAGCACAGATACGCAGTATTTT. Translated: CASSPLTSGSSSTDTQYF.

The chain carries TRBV5-4 and TRBJ2-1; TRBD2 aligns across 14 bases. The germline gives CDR1 SGHNT, CDR2 YYREEE (reference sequence). The CDR3 covers 16 residues. V lost 3 bases to trimming and J lost 7 bases; unmatched junction nucleotides: 6. CDR3: CASSSTSGGVWNEQFF. The DNA of the CDR3 is TGTGCCAGCAGCTCGACTAGCGGGGGGGTTTGGAATGAGCAGTTCTTC.

The chain is built from TRBV11-1 and TRBJ2-3; D ambiguous. This CDR3 spans 15 amino acids. V lost 3 bases, J lost 0 bases, and 10 bases lay in between. Germline V gene data show CDR1 as SGHAT and CDR2 as FQDESV (reference sequence). The CDR3 DNA is TGTGCCAGCAGCTTTAACAGCCTTAGCACAGATACGCAGTATTTT. This translates into CASSFNSLSTDTQYF. Together with reference TRBV11-1 and TRBJ2-3, the CDR3 gives the full variable domain: EAEVAQSPRYKITEKSQAVAFWCDPISGHATLYWYRQILGQGPELLVQFQDESVVDDSQLPKDRFSAERLKGVDSTLKIQPAELGDSAMYLCASSFNSLSTDTQYFGPGTRLTVL.